Each of the 25 T cell receptor beta chains below was sequenced from the same sample in a study of T cell clones after liver transplantation. Clones were sequenced by immunoSEQ multiplex PCR, and TCRdb holds only the in-frame ones, with some missing. Of over 60,000 clones in the sample, 80% are singletons; the top ten hold roughly 0.54%. The sequenced sample was CD4+ T cells from blood, obtained before liver transplant. All receptors come from a human donor who received a liver transplant.

The chain carries TRBV7-3 and TRBJ2-4, with a weak D call TRBD1 (5 bases). CDR1 and CDR2 from the germline V gene are SGHTA and FQGTGA. V shed 1 base and J shed 8 bases, with 15 bases lying between them. The CDR3 has 15 amino acids. The CDR3 spells CASSLRAGPRDIQYF. CDR3 nucleotides: TGTGCCAGCAGCTTAAGGGCAGGGCCAAGGGACATTCAGTACTTC. Variable domain in full (rest from reference TRBV7-3 and TRBJ2-4): GAGVSQTPSNKVTEKGKYVELRCDPISGHTALYWYRQSLGQGPEFLIYFQGTGAADDSGLPNDRFFAVRPEGSVSTLKIQRTERGDSAVYLCASSLRAGPRDIQYFGAGTRLSVL.

This rearrangement joins TRBV5-1 to TRBJ2-7; possibly TRBD1 for D (5 bases). Trimming left V 1 base short and J 9 bases short, with 17 bases between. The germline V gene encodes CDR1 SGHRS and CDR2 YFSETQ. CDR3 length equals 14 residues. In DNA, the CDR3 is TGCGCCAGCAGCTTGAGGCAGGGCCCCGCCGGGCAGTACTTC. Its translation: CASSLRQGPAGQYF.

This clone has just a few counts. V is TRBV19 and J is TRBJ1-3; TRBD1 matches at 10 bases. The CDR3 is 15 residues long. V trimming: 5 bases; J trimming: 3 bases; junction bases outside the gene matches: 4. Germline CDR1 reads LNHDA; CDR2 reads SQIVND (reference sequence). The CDR3 DNA is TGTGCCAGTAGTGTCGGGACAGGGGTTGGAAACACCATATATTTT. Residues: CASSVGTGVGNTIYF.

This clone appeared a few times. The chain's CDR3 is CASSVGRTGRNEKLFF. The CDR3 DNA reads TGTGCCAGCAGCGTAGGAAGGACAGGGAGGAATGAAAAACTGTTTTTT. The rearrangement joins TRBV9 to TRBJ1-4; 8 nucleotides agree with TRBD1. Trimming removed 0 bases from V and 5 bases from J; junction bases left unmatched: 6. The CDR3 totals 16 residues. CDR1 is SGDLS, CDR2 YYNGEE, per germline.

V is TRBV5-6 and J is TRBJ2-3; the match to TRBD2 covers 14 bases. Germline CDR1 reads SGHDT; CDR2 reads YYEEEE. Unmatched junction bases numbered 7, after V lost 7 bases and J lost 6 bases. The CDR3 spans 15 residues. The CDR3 protein is CASSSGTSGSDTQYF. CDR3 nucleotides: TGTGCCAGCTCCTCCGGGACTAGCGGGAGTGATACGCAGTATTTT.

The rearrangement uses TRBV20-1 and TRBJ2-7, with D unclear. V was trimmed by 6 bases and J by 3 bases, leaving 9 bases between them. Germline V lookup: CDR1 DFQATT, CDR2 SNEGSKA (reference sequence). The CDR3 contains 11 residues. This chain's CDR3 is CSATKGYEQYF. CDR3 nucleotide sequence: TGCAGTGCAACGAAGGGCTACGAGCAGTACTTC.

This clone was observed a few times. The V gene is TRBV28, the J gene TRBJ1-4; D is uncertain. Trimming took off 7 bases at V and 10 bases at J, with 13 bases between the two ends. Germline lookup yields CDR1 MDHEN and CDR2 SYDVKM. CDR3 size: 12 residues. The CDR3 reads CASTPLRGKLFF. CDR3 DNA sequence: TGTGCCAGCACCCCCCTGAGAGGAAAACTGTTTTTT. The whole variable domain, remainder taken from reference TRBV28 and TRBJ1-4, is DVKVTQSSRYLVKRTGEKVFLECVQDMDHENMFWYRQDPGLGLRLIYFSYDVKMKEKGDIPEGYSVSREKKERFSLILESASTNQTSMYLCASTPLRGKLFFGSGTQLSVL.

This chain connects TRBV5-1 to TRBJ2-3, with D perhaps TRBD2 (6 bases). This CDR3 has 14 residues. The germline gives CDR1 SGHRS, CDR2 YFSETQ. Trimming removed 1 base at V and 3 bases at J, with 9 bases between. CDR3 sequence (DNA): TGCGCCAGCAGCTTGCTTGGGACTACAGATACGCAGTATTTT. Protein sequence: CASSLLGTTDTQYF. Filled out from reference TRBV5-1 and TRBJ2-3, the complete variable domain reads KAGVTQTPRYLIKTRGQQVTLSCSPISGHRSVSWYQQTPGQGLQFLFEYFSETQRNKGNFPGRFSGRQFSNSRSEMNVSTLELGDSALYLCASSLLGTTDTQYFGPGTRLTVL.

The CDR3 bases are TGCAGCGTTGAACTCAGGGGCTCTCAAGAGACCCAGTACTTC. Its translation is CSVELRGSQETQYF. This rearrangement joins TRBV29-1 to TRBJ2-5; D perhaps matches TRBD1 (6 bases). With 2 bases removed from V and 2 bases from J, the gap between germline ends came to 12 bases. Germline-derived CDR1 and CDR2 are SQVTM and ANQGSEA. The CDR3 loop spans 14 amino acids.

J is TRBJ2-1 and V is TRBV30, with a tentative D call TRBD1 (5 bases). The germline V gene encodes CDR1 GTSNPN and CDR2 SVGIG (reference sequence). Trimming stripped 2 bases from V and 0 bases from J, with 14 bases between. This CDR3 region has 16 residues. CDR3 in DNA: TGTGCCTGGAGTCAATTCAGGGTCAGCTCCTACAATGAGCAGTTCTTC. Translation gives CAWSQFRVSSYNEQFF. Combining the CDR3 with reference TRBV30 and TRBJ2-1 gives the whole variable domain SQTIHQWPATLVQPVGSPLSLECTVEGTSNPNLYWYRQAAGRGLQLLFYSVGIGQISSEVPQNLSASRPQDRQFILSSKKLLLSDSGFYLCAWSQFRVSSYNEQFFGPGTRLTVL.

V and J are TRBV5-6 and TRBJ2-1; 7 bases align to TRBD1. V shed 4 bases and J 4 bases; nucleotides not matched to a gene: 11. The CDR3 runs 16 residues. CDR1 and CDR2 (germline): SGHDT, YYEEEE. CDR3: CASSPPTGTEYNEQFF. The CDR3, as DNA: TGTGCCAGCAGCCCACCCACCGGGACAGAATACAATGAGCAGTTCTTC.

The gene calls are TRBV10-3 and TRBJ1-4; D remains ambiguous. This CDR3 has 13 residues. Germline V gives CDR1 ENHRY, CDR2 SYGVKD. V shed 5 bases and J shed 3 bases, with 7 bases lying between them. Here the CDR3 DNA reads TGTGCCATCAGTAGTAGGGCTAATGAAAAACTGTTTTTT. Amino acid sequence: CAISSRANEKLFF.

Only one count was recorded for this clone. This chain links TRBV28 with TRBJ2-7, with 8 bases fitting TRBD1. V was clipped by 7 bases and J by 3 bases; unmatched bases: 5. Germline CDR1 MDHEN, CDR2 SYDVKM. The CDR3 sequence is 13 residues long. The CDR3 region is CASIPGTGYEQYF. CDR3 in DNA: TGTGCCAGCATCCCCGGGACAGGCTACGAGCAGTACTTC.

The chain couples TRBV4-1 to TRBJ1-1, with TRBD1 as a possible D gene (6 bases). Trimming took off 1 base at V and 8 bases at J, with 17 bases between the two ends. In germline, CDR1 is MGHRA, CDR2 YSYEKL. The CDR3 spans 15 residues. CDR3 in amino acids: CASSQGSGVGVEAFF. The DNA for the CDR3 is TGCGCCAGCAGCCAAGGCTCAGGGGTAGGAGTGGAAGCTTTCTTT.

The chain is built from TRBV19 and TRBJ2-1, with TRBD1 identical over 10 bases. CDR1 is LNHDA, CDR2 SQIVND, per germline (reference sequence). V lost 2 bases, J lost 4 bases, and 8 bases stayed unmatched. This CDR3 region has 17 residues. Written as DNA, the CDR3 is TGTGCCAGTAGTATAAGGGGAAGGGGACAGGGGTACAATGAGCAGTTCTTC. Its protein product is CASSIRGRGQGYNEQFF.

This clone was detected a few times. The CDR3, as DNA: TGCGCCAGCAGTCCCAGCGGGACGGCCTACGAGCAGTACTTC. It specifies CASSPSGTAYEQYF. The gene calls are TRBV10-1 and TRBJ2-7, with TRBD2 identical over 7 bases. V shed 5 bases and J 2 bases; nucleotides not matched to a gene: 6. The CDR3 length is 14 residues. Germline CDR1 and CDR2: WNHNN and SYGVQD (reference sequence).

The genes are TRBV6-1 and TRBJ2-1, with a tentative D call TRBD2 (5 bases). CDR3 length equals 14 residues. Per the germline V gene, CDR1 is MNHNS and CDR2 is SASEGT. V gave up 4 bases and J gave up 0 bases, with 7 bases separating them. CDR3: CASSVLDSYNEQFF. CDR3 coding DNA: TGTGCCAGCAGTGTACTAGACTCCTACAATGAGCAGTTCTTC.

The rearrangement uses TRBV6-1 and TRBJ2-5, with no clear D. CDR1 MNHNS and CDR2 SASEGT come from the germline V gene. V was clipped by 1 base and J by 7 bases, with 16 bases between them. The CDR3 runs to 15 residues. The CDR3 nucleotides are TGTGCCAGCAGTGAAGAAACGACCATACCCCCGACCCAGTACTTC. Translation gives CASSEETTIPPTQYF.

V usage is TRBV7-2 and J usage is TRBJ1-2; tentatively, D is TRBD1 (6 bases). Germline V CDR1 and CDR2: SGHTA, FQGNSA. The CDR3 loop spans 14 amino acids. Trimming removed 3 bases from V and 7 bases from J, with 15 bases in between. CDR3: CASSFAGAPSGYTF. CDR3 in DNA: TGTGCCAGCAGCTTCGCAGGGGCCCCTAGTGGCTACACCTTC.

The rearrangement links TRBV2 to TRBJ2-2; TRBD1 matches at 8 bases. In germline, CDR1 is SNHLY, CDR2 FYNNEI. The CDR3 contains 15 residues. Losses at the gene ends were 3 bases for V and 4 bases for J; bases not matched to a gene: 4. The CDR3 loop reads CASSDSTGGTGELFF. The CDR3 DNA follows: TGTGCCAGCAGTGATTCAACAGGGGGCACCGGGGAGCTGTTTTTT.

This chain links TRBV11-2 with TRBJ2-3; a possible D gene is TRBD1 (7 bases). Germline CDR1 and CDR2: SGHAT and FQNNGV. V was pared by 3 bases and J by 8 bases, with 12 bases between. The length of the CDR3 is 13 residues. CDR3 DNA sequence: TGTGCCAGCAGCTTTACCCAGGGGGGTACGCAGTATTTT. This codes for CASSFTQGGTQYF.

The V and J genes are TRBV11-2 and TRBJ2-7, with D possibly TRBD1 on 5 matching bases. The CDR3 is 15 amino acids. CDR1 SGHAT and CDR2 FQNNGV come from the germline V gene. The V end lost 1 base, the J end lost 2 bases, and 12 bases lay between the germline ends. The CDR3 region is CASSLVRTRAYEQYF. DNA for the CDR3: TGTGCCAGCAGCTTAGTCAGGACACGAGCCTACGAGCAGTACTTC.

V usage is TRBV10-3 and J usage is TRBJ2-3; TRBD2 agrees at 9 bases. Looked up from germline, CDR1 is ENHRY and CDR2 is SYGVKD. With 8 bases clipped from V and 4 bases from J, the junction kept 7 bases outside the gene matches. This CDR3 has 14 residues. The CDR3 here is CAIGAAGGSDTQYF. The CDR3 coding sequence is TGTGCCATCGGTGCGGCGGGAGGGTCAGATACGCAGTATTTT.

This clone was seen a few times. The chain has TRBV18 and TRBJ1-5, with TRBD1 as a possible D gene (5 bases). Deletions cut 4 bases from V and 5 bases from J, with 12 bases between. This CDR3 is built from 14 residues. Germline CDR1 KGHSH, CDR2 LQKENI. As DNA, the CDR3 is TGTGCCAGCTCACTCGACAGTCTCTATCAGCCCCAGCATTTT. Translated: CASSLDSLYQPQHF. The complete variable domain, with remaining parts taken from reference TRBV18 and TRBJ1-5, reads NAGVMQNPRHLVRRRGQEARLRCSPMKGHSHVYWYRQLPEEGLKFMVYLQKENIIDESGMPKERFSAEFPKEGPSILRIQQVVRGDSAAYFCASSLDSLYQPQHFGDGTRLSIL.

The rearrangement joins TRBV5-6 to TRBJ2-7; D may be TRBD1 (6 bases). CDR1 SGHDT and CDR2 YYEEEE come from the germline V gene. The CDR3 length is 14 residues. V lost 1 base and J lost 4, with 12 bases in between. DNA of the CDR3: TGTGCCAGCAGCTTGTACAGGGCAGGTTACGAGCAGTACTTC. Its protein is CASSLYRAGYEQYF.